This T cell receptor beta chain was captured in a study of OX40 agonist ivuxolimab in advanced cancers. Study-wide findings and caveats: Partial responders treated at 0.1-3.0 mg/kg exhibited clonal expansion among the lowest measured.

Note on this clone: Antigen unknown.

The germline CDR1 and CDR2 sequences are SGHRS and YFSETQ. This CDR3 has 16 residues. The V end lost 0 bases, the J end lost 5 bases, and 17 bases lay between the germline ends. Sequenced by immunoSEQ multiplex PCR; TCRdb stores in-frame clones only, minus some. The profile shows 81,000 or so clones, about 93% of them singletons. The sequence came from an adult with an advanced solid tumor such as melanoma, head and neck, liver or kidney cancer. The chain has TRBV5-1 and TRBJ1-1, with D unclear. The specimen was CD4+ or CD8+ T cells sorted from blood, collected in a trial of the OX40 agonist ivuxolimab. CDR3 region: CASSLAREGFGTEAFF. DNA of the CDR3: TGCGCCAGCAGCTTGGCGAGGGAGGGATTTGGGACTGAAGCTTTCTTT.